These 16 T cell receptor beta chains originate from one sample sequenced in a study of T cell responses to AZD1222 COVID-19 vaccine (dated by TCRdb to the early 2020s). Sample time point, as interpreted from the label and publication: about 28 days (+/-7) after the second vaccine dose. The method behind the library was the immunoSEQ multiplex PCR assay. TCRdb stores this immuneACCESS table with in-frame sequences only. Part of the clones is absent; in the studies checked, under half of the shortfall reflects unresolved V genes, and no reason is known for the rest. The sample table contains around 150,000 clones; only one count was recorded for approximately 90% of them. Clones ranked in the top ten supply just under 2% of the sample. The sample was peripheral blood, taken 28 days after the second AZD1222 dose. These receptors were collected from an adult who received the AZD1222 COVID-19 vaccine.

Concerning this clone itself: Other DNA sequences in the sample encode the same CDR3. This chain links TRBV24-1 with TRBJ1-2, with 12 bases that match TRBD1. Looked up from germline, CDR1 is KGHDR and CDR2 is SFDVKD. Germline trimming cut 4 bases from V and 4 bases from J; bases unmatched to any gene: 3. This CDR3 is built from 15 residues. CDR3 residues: CATSDGTGGAYGYTF. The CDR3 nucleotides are TGTGCCACCAGTGACGGGACAGGGGGCGCCTATGGCTACACCTTC.

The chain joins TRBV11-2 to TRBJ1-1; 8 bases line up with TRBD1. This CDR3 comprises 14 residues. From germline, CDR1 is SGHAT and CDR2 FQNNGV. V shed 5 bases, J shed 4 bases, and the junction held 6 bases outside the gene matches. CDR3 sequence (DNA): TGTGCCAGCAGCACGGACAGGGCGGCCACTGAAGCTTTCTTT. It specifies CASSTDRAATEAFF.

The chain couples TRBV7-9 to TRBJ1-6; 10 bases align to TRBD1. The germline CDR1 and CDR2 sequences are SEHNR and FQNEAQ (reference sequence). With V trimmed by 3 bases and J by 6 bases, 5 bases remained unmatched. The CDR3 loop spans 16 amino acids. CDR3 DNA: TGTGCCAGCAGCTTGGGGCGGGACAGGGGTAATTCACCCCTCCACTTT. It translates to CASSLGRDRGNSPLHF.

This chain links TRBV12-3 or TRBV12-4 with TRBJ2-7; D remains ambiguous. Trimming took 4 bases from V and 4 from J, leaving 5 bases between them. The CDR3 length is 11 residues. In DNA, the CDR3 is TGTGCCAGCAGTTCCTATTACGAGCAGTACTTC. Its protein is CASSSYYEQYF.

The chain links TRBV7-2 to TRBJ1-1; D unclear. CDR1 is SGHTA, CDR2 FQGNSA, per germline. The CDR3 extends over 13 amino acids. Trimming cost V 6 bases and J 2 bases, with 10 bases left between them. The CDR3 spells CASSFDSNTEAFF. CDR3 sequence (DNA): TGTGCCAGCAGTTTTGACTCAAACACTGAAGCTTTCTTT.

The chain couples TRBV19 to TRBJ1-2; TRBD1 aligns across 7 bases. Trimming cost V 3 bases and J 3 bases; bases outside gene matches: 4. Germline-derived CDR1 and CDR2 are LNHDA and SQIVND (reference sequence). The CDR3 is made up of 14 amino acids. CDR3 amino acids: CASSIPGGDYGYTF. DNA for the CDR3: TGTGCCAGTAGTATCCCAGGGGGTGACTATGGCTACACCTTC.

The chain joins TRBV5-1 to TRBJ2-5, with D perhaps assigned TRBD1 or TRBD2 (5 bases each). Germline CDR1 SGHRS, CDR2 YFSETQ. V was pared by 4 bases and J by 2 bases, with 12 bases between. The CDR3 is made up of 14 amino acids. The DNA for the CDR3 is TGCGCCAGCAGCGGAGGCAGGGTTCAAGAGACCCAGTACTTC. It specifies CASSGGRVQETQYF.

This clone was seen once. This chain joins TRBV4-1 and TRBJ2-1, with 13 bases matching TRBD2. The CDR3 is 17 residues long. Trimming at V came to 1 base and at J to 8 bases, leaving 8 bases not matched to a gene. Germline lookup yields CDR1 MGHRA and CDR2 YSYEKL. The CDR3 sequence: CASSQGLGTSGTYEQFF. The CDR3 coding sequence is TGCGCCAGCAGCCAAGGTCTCGGGACTAGCGGGACCTATGAGCAGTTCTTC.

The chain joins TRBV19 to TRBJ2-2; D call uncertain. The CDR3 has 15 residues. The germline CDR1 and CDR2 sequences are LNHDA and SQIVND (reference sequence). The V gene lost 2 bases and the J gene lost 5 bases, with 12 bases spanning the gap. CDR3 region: CASSINALKTGELFF. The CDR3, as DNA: TGTGCCAGTAGTATAAATGCGCTAAAAACCGGGGAGCTGTTTTTT.

The CDR3: CASSIARGHPYGYTF. CDR3 DNA sequence: TGTGCCAGTAGTATAGCAAGGGGACACCCCTATGGCTACACCTTC. This chain uses TRBV19 with TRBJ1-2, with a weak D call TRBD1 (6 bases). This CDR3 is built from 15 residues. Germline V gives CDR1 LNHDA, CDR2 SQIVND (reference sequence). V was cut by 1 base and J by 4 bases, with 13 bases left in between.

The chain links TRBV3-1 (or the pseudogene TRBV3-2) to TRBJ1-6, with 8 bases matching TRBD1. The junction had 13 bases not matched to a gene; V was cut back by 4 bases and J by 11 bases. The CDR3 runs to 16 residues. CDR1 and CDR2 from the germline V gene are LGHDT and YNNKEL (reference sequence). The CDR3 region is CASSLDRAEALPPLHF. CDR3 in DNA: TGTGCCAGCAGCCTGGACAGGGCAGAGGCCCTTCCACCCCTCCACTTT.

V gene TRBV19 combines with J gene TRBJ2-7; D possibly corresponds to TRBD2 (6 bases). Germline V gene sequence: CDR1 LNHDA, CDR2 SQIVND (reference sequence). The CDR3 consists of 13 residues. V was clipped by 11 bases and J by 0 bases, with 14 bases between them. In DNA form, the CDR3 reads TGTGCCGAAACCCGCGGGGACTCCTACGAGCAGTACTTC. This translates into CAETRGDSYEQYF.

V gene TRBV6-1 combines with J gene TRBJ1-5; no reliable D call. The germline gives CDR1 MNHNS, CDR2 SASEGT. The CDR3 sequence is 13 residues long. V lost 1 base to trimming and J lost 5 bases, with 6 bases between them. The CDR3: CASSEVEYQPQHF. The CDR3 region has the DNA TGTGCCAGCAGTGAAGTTGAGTATCAGCCCCAGCATTTT.

CDR3 DNA sequence: TGTGCCAGCAGTTACGGAGGCTTTGCTGAAGCTTTCTTT. Its translation is CASSYGGFAEAFF. This rearrangement joins TRBV6-5 to TRBJ1-1; D is ambiguous. V lost 2 bases to trimming and J lost 6 bases, with 10 bases between them. Germline V gene lookup returns CDR1 MNHEY and CDR2 SVGAGI. CDR3 length: 13 amino acids.

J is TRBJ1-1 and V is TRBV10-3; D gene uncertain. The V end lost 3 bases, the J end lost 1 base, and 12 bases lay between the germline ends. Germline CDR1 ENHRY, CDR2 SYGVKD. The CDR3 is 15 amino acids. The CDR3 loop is CAISEESSGNTEAFF. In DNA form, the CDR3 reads TGTGCCATCAGTGAAGAGTCGTCGGGGAACACTGAAGCTTTCTTT.

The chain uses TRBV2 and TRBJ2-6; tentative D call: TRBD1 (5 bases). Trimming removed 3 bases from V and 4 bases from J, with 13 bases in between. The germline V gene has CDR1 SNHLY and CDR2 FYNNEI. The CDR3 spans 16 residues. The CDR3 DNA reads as TGTGCCAGCAGTGAGCTCCAGGGAACCGGGGCCAACGTCCTGACTTTC. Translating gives CASSELQGTGANVLTF.